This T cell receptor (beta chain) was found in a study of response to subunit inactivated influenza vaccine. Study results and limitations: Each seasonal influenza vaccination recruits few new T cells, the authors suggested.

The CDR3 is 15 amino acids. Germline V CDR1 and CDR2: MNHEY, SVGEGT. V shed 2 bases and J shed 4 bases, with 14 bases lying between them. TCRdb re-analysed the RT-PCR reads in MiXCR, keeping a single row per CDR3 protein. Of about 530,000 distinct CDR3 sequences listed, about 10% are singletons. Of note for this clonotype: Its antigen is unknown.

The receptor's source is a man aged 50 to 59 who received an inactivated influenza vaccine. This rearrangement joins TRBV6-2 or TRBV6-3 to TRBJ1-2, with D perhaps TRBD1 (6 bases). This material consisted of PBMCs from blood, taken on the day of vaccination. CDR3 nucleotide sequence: TGTGCCAGCAGTTACAGGGGGAAGACTTTCTATGGCTACACCTTC. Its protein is CASSYRGKTFYGYTF.